These T cell receptor beta chains were read from a single sample in a study of regulatory T cells in long-lasting Graves disease. Each CDR3 protein is one row after TCRdb ran MiXCR on the multiplex PCR reads. Of approximately 540,000 distinct CDR3 sequences listed, about 12% are singletons. A further study also used this sample, focusing on T cells in Graves' hyperthyroidism and ophthalmopathy.

The source was peripheral blood mononuclear cells (PBMCs), collected at new diagnosis, from a patient treated with antithyroid drugs. The receptors come from a woman in her 30s with Graves disease. The CDR3 runs from the conserved cysteine through the conserved F or W. Each record gives: D gene, V gene, clone size, J gene, CDR3 DNA, CDR3 protein. A D gene is named only where the DNA matches it firmly. Size tells how often a clone was seen (once, few, many) or the class of an expanded clone, and some rows leave it out.

d_call: NA; v_call: TRBV15; clone_size: many; j_call: TRBJ2-1; cdr3_nt: TGTGCCACCAGCAGAACGGGGAGCGGATCCTACAATGAGCAGTTCTTC; cdr3_aa: CATSRTGSGSYNEQFF
d_call: NA; v_call: TRBV4-3; clone_size: few; j_call: TRBJ2-7; cdr3_nt: TGCGCCAGCAGCCAAGACCGACTCCTGGGGGAGCAGTACTTC; cdr3_aa: CASSQDRLLGEQYF
d_call: NA; v_call: TRBV18; clone_size: few; j_call: TRBJ2-7; cdr3_nt: TGTGCCAGCTCACCACTGGGGGCGGAATTCTACGAGCAGTACTTC; cdr3_aa: CASSPLGAEFYEQYF
d_call: NA; v_call: TRBV9; clone_size: many; j_call: TRBJ2-3; cdr3_nt: TGTGCCAGCAGCGTTGGCTTGAACACAGATACGCAGTATTTT; cdr3_aa: CASSVGLNTDTQYF
d_call: TRBD1; v_call: TRBV20-1; clone_size: many; j_call: TRBJ2-7; cdr3_nt: TGCAGTGCGGAAGGACAGGTGGTGTCCTACGAGCAGTACTTC; cdr3_aa: CSAEGQVVSYEQYF
d_call: TRBD2; v_call: TRBV13; clone_size: many; j_call: TRBJ2-1; cdr3_nt: TGTGCCAGCAACTGTTTTCGGGAGGGTTACAATGAGCAGTTCTTC; cdr3_aa: CASNCFREGYNEQFF
d_call: NA; v_call: TRBV24-1; clone_size: many; j_call: TRBJ2-4; cdr3_nt: TGTGCCACCAGTGATTGCCAGGTAGCCAAAAACATTCAGTACTTC; cdr3_aa: CATSDCQVAKNIQYF
d_call: NA; v_call: TRBV14; clone_size: many; j_call: TRBJ2-7; cdr3_nt: TGTGCCAGCAGCCAAGATAGGTCGTTCCGAGGTTACGAGCAGTACTTC; cdr3_aa: CASSQDRSFRGYEQYF
d_call: NA; v_call: TRBV28; clone_size: many; j_call: TRBJ1-2; cdr3_nt: TGTGCCAGCAGGTCCCGGGGGGGCCCTAACTATGGCTACACCTTC; cdr3_aa: CASRSRGGPNYGYTF
d_call: NA; v_call: TRBV2; clone_size: NA; j_call: TRBJ1-2; cdr3_nt: TGTGCCAGCAGGGAAGACAGCCCCTATGGCTACACCTTC; cdr3_aa: CASREDSPYGYTF
d_call: TRBD1; v_call: TRBV3-1; clone_size: few; j_call: TRBJ1-4; cdr3_nt: TGTGCCAGCAGCCAGTGGCAGGGGGCTGATGAAAAACTGTTTTTT; cdr3_aa: CASSQWQGADEKLFF
d_call: NA; v_call: TRBV28; clone_size: few; j_call: TRBJ2-3; cdr3_nt: TGTGCCAGTAGCCTCGGGGAAAATACGCAGTATTTT; cdr3_aa: CASSLGENTQYF
d_call: TRBD1; v_call: TRBV27; clone_size: NA; j_call: TRBJ1-2; cdr3_nt: TGTGCCAGCAGTTTCTTGGGACAGAACTATGGCTACACCTTC; cdr3_aa: CASSFLGQNYGYTF
d_call: NA; v_call: TRBV18; clone_size: many; j_call: TRBJ2-1; cdr3_nt: TGTGCCAGCTCACCCGTCGTGGCAAGCCTCTACAATGAGCAGTTCTTC; cdr3_aa: CASSPVVASLYNEQFF
d_call: TRBD2; v_call: TRBV7-9; clone_size: NA; j_call: TRBJ2-2; cdr3_nt: TGTGCCAGCAGCTCGACGGACGCGAGTACTAGCGTCCTCACCGGGGAGCTGTTTTTT; cdr3_aa: CASSSTDASTSVLTGELFF
d_call: NA; v_call: TRBV18; clone_size: few; j_call: TRBJ2-1; cdr3_nt: TGTGCCAGCTCACGGGAACTAGCTCAGGTCGGCAATGAGCAGTTCTTC; cdr3_aa: CASSRELAQVGNEQFF
d_call: NA; v_call: TRBV30; clone_size: NA; j_call: TRBJ2-7; cdr3_nt: TGTGCCTGGAGTGGACTAAATAGCGTCCCAGGATATTACGAGCAGTACTTC; cdr3_aa: CAWSGLNSVPGYYEQYF
d_call: TRBD1; v_call: TRBV5-1; clone_size: NA; j_call: TRBJ2-5; cdr3_nt: TGCGCCAGCAGTTCCCGTCCGGGACAGGTTGGAGAGACCCAGTACTTC; cdr3_aa: CASSSRPGQVGETQYF
d_call: NA; v_call: TRBV12-3/TRBV12-4; clone_size: many; j_call: TRBJ2-1; cdr3_nt: TGTGCCAGCAGAACAGAACCCTCCGATGAGCAGTTCTTC; cdr3_aa: CASRTEPSDEQFF
d_call: TRBD2; v_call: TRBV2; clone_size: many; j_call: TRBJ2-2; cdr3_nt: TGTGCCAGCAGTGACCTGGCTGCGGGAGGGCCCCCCGGGGAGCTGTTTTTT; cdr3_aa: CASSDLAAGGPPGELFF
d_call: TRBD1; v_call: TRBV15; clone_size: few; j_call: TRBJ1-2; cdr3_nt: TGTGCCACCAGCAGAGATCTGCTGGGACAGAACTATGGCTACACCTTC; cdr3_aa: CATSRDLLGQNYGYTF
d_call: TRBD2; v_call: TRBV12-5; clone_size: many; j_call: TRBJ2-5; cdr3_nt: TGTGCTAGTGGTCTGACGACTAGCGGGACCCCAGAGACCCAGTACTTC; cdr3_aa: CASGLTTSGTPETQYF
d_call: TRBD2; v_call: TRBV29-1; clone_size: many; j_call: TRBJ2-3; cdr3_nt: TGCAGCGTTGGACTAGCGGGATTCACAGATACGCAGTATTTT; cdr3_aa: CSVGLAGFTDTQYF
d_call: TRBD2; v_call: TRBV27; clone_size: few; j_call: TRBJ2-3; cdr3_nt: TGTGCCAGCAGTTTATTAGCCACGGCGGGAGGGGGGGATACGCAGTATTTT; cdr3_aa: CASSLLATAGGGDTQYF
d_call: NA; v_call: TRBV7-9; clone_size: many; j_call: TRBJ2-7; cdr3_nt: TGTGCCAGCAGCTTAGACGGGTCCGTCTACGAGCAGTACTTC; cdr3_aa: CASSLDGSVYEQYF
d_call: TRBD1; v_call: TRBV7-2; clone_size: many; j_call: TRBJ1-6; cdr3_nt: TGTGCCAGCAGCGCTCAACAGGGGTGGAATTCACCCCTCCACTTT; cdr3_aa: CASSAQQGWNSPLHF
d_call: TRBD2; v_call: TRBV11-2; clone_size: many; j_call: TRBJ2-6; cdr3_nt: TGTGCCAGCAGCTTAGATGGGGGGGGACTTGGGGCCAACGTCCTGACTTTC; cdr3_aa: CASSLDGGGLGANVLTF
d_call: NA; v_call: TRBV11-2; clone_size: many; j_call: TRBJ2-3; cdr3_nt: TGTGCCAGCAGCTGGAAGGGCCTACATGTGGCCTCGGGAGATACGCAGTATTTT; cdr3_aa: CASSWKGLHVASGDTQYF
d_call: NA; v_call: TRBV28; clone_size: many; j_call: TRBJ2-1; cdr3_nt: TGTGCCAGCAGCCGCCTTATGGGCGGGGCTACGAGCTCCTACAATGAGCAGTTCTTC; cdr3_aa: CASSRLMGGATSSYNEQFF
d_call: NA; v_call: TRBV30; clone_size: NA; j_call: TRBJ2-4; cdr3_nt: TGTGCCTGGAGTGGAGGGGGTGGCAAAAACATTCAGTACTTC; cdr3_aa: CAWSGGGGKNIQYF
d_call: TRBD1; v_call: TRBV20-1; clone_size: many; j_call: TRBJ2-1; cdr3_nt: TGCAGTGCTTCAAAGGGACAGGGGTTGAATGAGCAGTTCTTC; cdr3_aa: CSASKGQGLNEQFF
d_call: TRBD2; v_call: TRBV30; clone_size: few; j_call: TRBJ2-1; cdr3_nt: TGTGCCTGGAGTTCTGCCTCCGGCGGGAGGGTCTACAATGAGCAGTTCTTC; cdr3_aa: CAWSSASGGRVYNEQFF
d_call: TRBD1; v_call: TRBV19; clone_size: few; j_call: TRBJ1-2; cdr3_nt: TGTGCCAGTGAGGACAGGGCGTCGTATGGCTACACCTTC; cdr3_aa: CASEDRASYGYTF
d_call: TRBD2; v_call: TRBV28; clone_size: NA; j_call: TRBJ2-7; cdr3_nt: TGTGCCAGCAGTTTAAACCCCTTAAGCGGGACCCCCTCCTACGAGCAGTACTTC; cdr3_aa: CASSLNPLSGTPSYEQYF
d_call: NA; v_call: TRBV7-9; clone_size: few; j_call: TRBJ1-2; cdr3_nt: TGTGCCAGCAGCATTGACAGCGGACTCTATGGCTACACCTTC; cdr3_aa: CASSIDSGLYGYTF
d_call: NA; v_call: TRBV7-2; clone_size: many; j_call: TRBJ1-2; cdr3_nt: TGTGCCAGCAGCACACCCGACACCCTCACCCTCTATGGCTACACCTTC; cdr3_aa: CASSTPDTLTLYGYTF
d_call: NA; v_call: TRBV6-1; clone_size: many; j_call: TRBJ1-4; cdr3_nt: TGTGCCAGCAGTGTGCTTGCAACTAATGAAAAACTGTTTTTT; cdr3_aa: CASSVLATNEKLFF
d_call: TRBD1; v_call: TRBV7-8; clone_size: NA; j_call: TRBJ2-2; cdr3_nt: TGTGCCAGCAGCTATAATAACAGGGGTACCGGGGAGCTGTTTTTT; cdr3_aa: CASSYNNRGTGELFF
d_call: NA; v_call: TRBV19; clone_size: NA; j_call: TRBJ1-2; cdr3_nt: TGTGCCAGTAGTATTCACGGGAGAACTAACTATGGCTACACCTTC; cdr3_aa: CASSIHGRTNYGYTF
d_call: TRBD1; v_call: TRBV28; clone_size: few; j_call: TRBJ1-2; cdr3_nt: TGTGCCAGCAGTTTTGGGGACAGGACTGGCTACACCTTC; cdr3_aa: CASSFGDRTGYTF
d_call: TRBD2; v_call: TRBV15; clone_size: many; j_call: TRBJ2-7; cdr3_nt: TGTGCCACCAGCAGAGACCTGGGACTAGCGGGAGTTGGGGAGCAGTACTTC; cdr3_aa: CATSRDLGLAGVGEQYF
d_call: TRBD1; v_call: TRBV11-2; clone_size: many; j_call: TRBJ1-2; cdr3_nt: TGTGCCAGCAGCGCCCAATCCGGGACAGCGACCTATGGCTACACCTTC; cdr3_aa: CASSAQSGTATYGYTF
d_call: NA; v_call: TRBV13; clone_size: many; j_call: TRBJ2-5; cdr3_nt: TGTGCCAGCAGCACCAGGGGGGTCGCGGGGACTCAAGAGACCCAGTACTTC; cdr3_aa: CASSTRGVAGTQETQYF
d_call: TRBD2; v_call: TRBV11-3; clone_size: many; j_call: TRBJ2-1; cdr3_nt: TGTGCCAGCAGCTCCGGTCTAGCGGGAGCCAATGAGCAGTTCTTC; cdr3_aa: CASSSGLAGANEQFF
d_call: NA; v_call: TRBV5-6; clone_size: many; j_call: TRBJ1-4; cdr3_nt: TGTGCCAGCAGCTTGCTCGGTGGCGGTAATGAAAAACTGTTTTTT; cdr3_aa: CASSLLGGGNEKLFF